The next 30 T cell receptor beta chains were all read from a single sample in a study of radiotherapy plus CTLA-4 blockade in lung cancer. Profiled with immunoSEQ multiplex PCR; TCRdb holds only in-frame clones, not every one. The sample shows nearly 110,000 clones, about 83% of them seen only once. This specimen consisted of peripheral blood, obtained from a patient treated with radiotherapy plus ipilimumab. The receptors here all came from a human donor with non-small cell lung cancer that progressed on radiotherapy plus ipilimumab. Some clones in this sample may be carry-over from other donors' samples.

V gene TRBV27 combines with J gene TRBJ2-1; TRBD2 agrees at 12 bases. Looked up from germline, CDR1 is MNHEY and CDR2 is SMNVEV (reference sequence). With 4 bases clipped from V and 4 bases from J, the junction kept 8 bases outside the gene matches. This CDR3 has 17 residues. In nucleotides, the CDR3 is TGTGCCAGCAGTTCTCCAACGACTAGCGGGGGATACAATGAGCAGTTCTTC. Amino acids: CASSSPTTSGGYNEQFF.

V is TRBV5-1 and J is TRBJ1-2; 7 bases match TRBD1. The CDR3 contains 14 residues. Germline CDR1 reads SGHRS; CDR2 reads YFSETQ. V shed 2 bases, J shed 2 bases, and the junction held 3 bases outside the gene matches. CDR3 in amino acids: CASSFGTANYGYTF. The DNA of the CDR3 is TGCGCCAGCAGCTTCGGGACAGCCAACTATGGCTACACCTTC.

The J gene is TRBJ1-2, the V gene TRBV5-6, with no clear D. This CDR3 spans 14 amino acids. V was cut by 0 bases and J by 5 bases, with 11 bases left in between. Germline V gives CDR1 SGHDT, CDR2 YYEEEE. For the CDR3, the DNA is TGTGCCAGCAGCTTGGAAGGCGCCCTATATGGCTACACCTTC. Its protein is CASSLEGALYGYTF.

The chain couples TRBV29-1 to TRBJ1-5; D gene uncertain. The CDR3 extends over 14 amino acids. CDR1 and CDR2 from the germline V gene are SQVTM and ANQGSEA. Trimming pared 5 bases from V and 2 bases from J, leaving 13 bases between. CDR3 region: CSVTYVTGNQPQHF. The CDR3 DNA reads TGCAGCGTTACTTATGTCACCGGCAATCAGCCCCAGCATTTT. Together with reference TRBV29-1 and TRBJ1-5, the CDR3 gives the full variable domain: SAVISQKPSRDICQRGTSLTIQCQVDSQVTMMFWYRQQPGQSLTLIATANQGSEATYESGFVIDKFPISRPNLTFSTLTVSNMSPEDSSIYLCSVTYVTGNQPQHFGDGTRLSIL.

The chain couples TRBV7-2 to TRBJ1-2, with 7 bases lining up with TRBD1. Looked up from germline, CDR1 is SGHTA and CDR2 is FQGNSA. The CDR3 sequence is 15 residues long. The V segment lost 6 bases and the J segment 5 bases; nucleotides outside the gene matches: 12. The CDR3 region has the DNA TGTGCCAGCAGTCAACCCCCAGGGGGGGTGTATGGCTACACCTTC. It codes for CASSQPPGGVYGYTF.

This sequence joins TRBV27 and TRBJ1-3, with TRBD1 identical over 7 bases. There are 16 residues in the CDR3. Germline V gene sequence: CDR1 MNHEY, CDR2 SMNVEV (reference sequence). Trimming cost V 3 bases and J 4 bases; bases outside gene matches: 9. The CDR3 sequence: CASSLRGPSLGNTIYF. CDR3 DNA: TGTGCCAGCAGTTTGAGGGGGCCGTCCCTCGGAAACACCATATATTTT.

This clone is labeled medium-sized. The rearrangement links TRBV9 to TRBJ1-2; tentatively, D is TRBD1 (5 bases). Germline CDR1 SGDLS, CDR2 YYNGEE. The CDR3 has 13 amino acids. The V end lost 4 bases, the J end lost 4 bases, and 11 bases lay between the germline ends. This chain's CDR3 is CASSMTETYGYTF. The DNA for the CDR3 is TGTGCCAGCAGCATGACAGAAACCTATGGCTACACCTTC.

This clone was counted a few times. The chain carries TRBV5-1 and TRBJ2-7; TRBD1 might be the D (6 bases). V lost 7 bases, J lost 3 bases, and 20 bases lay in between. CDR1 is SGHRS, CDR2 YFSETQ, per germline. The CDR3 has 15 residues. Here the CDR3 DNA reads TGCGCCAGCGCCACCTCGGGACAAGACTTCTACGAGCAGTACTTC. Translating it yields CASATSGQDFYEQYF. The full variable domain, in which reference TRBV5-1 and TRBJ2-7 provide the parts outside the CDR3, is KAGVTQTPRYLIKTRGQQVTLSCSPISGHRSVSWYQQTPGQGLQFLFEYFSETQRNKGNFPGRFSGRQFSNSRSEMNVSTLELGDSALYLCASATSGQDFYEQYFGPGTRLTVT.

The chain uses TRBV5-1 and TRBJ1-1, with D unclear. From germline, CDR1 is SGHRS and CDR2 YFSETQ. This CDR3 spans 14 amino acids. V lost 0 bases, J lost 1 base, and 7 bases lay in between. The CDR3 here is CASSLVRRNTEAFF. CDR3 in DNA: TGCGCCAGCAGCTTGGTACGGAGGAACACTGAAGCTTTCTTT.

V gene TRBV2 combines with J gene TRBJ2-1; 9 bases match TRBD1. V shed 4 bases, J shed 6 bases, and the junction held 10 bases outside the gene matches. CDR3 length: 16 amino acids. Germline CDR1 and CDR2: SNHLY and FYNNEI. The DNA for the CDR3 is TGTGCCAGCAGTGCACTCTCGGGACAGGGTACCAATGAGCAGTTCTTC. This encodes CASSALSGQGTNEQFF. Full variable domain (missing parts from reference TRBV2 and TRBJ2-1): EPEVTQTPSHQVTQMGQEVILRCVPISNHLYFYWYRQILGQKVEFLVSFYNNEISEKSEIFDDQFSVERPDGSNFTLKIRSTKLEDSAMYFCASSALSGQGTNEQFFGPGTRLTVL.

This rearrangement joins TRBV30 to TRBJ2-5, with TRBD1 identical over 11 bases. The CDR3 runs to 15 residues. J was trimmed by 6 bases and V by 4 bases; bases with no gene match: 10. From germline, CDR1 is GTSNPN and CDR2 SVGIG (reference sequence). DNA for the CDR3: TGTGCCTGGAAACTATCGGGACAGGGGGGGCAGACCCAGTACTTC. Its protein is CAWKLSGQGGQTQYF.

The chain is built from TRBV27 and TRBJ1-2; 9 bases map to TRBD1. Germline V gene lookup returns CDR1 MNHEY and CDR2 SMNVEV (reference sequence). The ends lost 3 bases at V and 2 bases at J; junction bases unmatched: 19. This CDR3 has 20 amino acids. CDR3 amino acids: CASSFPLLFTHRGLNYGYTF. The DNA for the CDR3 is TGTGCCAGCAGTTTCCCACTCCTATTTACACACAGGGGGCTAAACTATGGCTACACCTTC.

As to this clone: Other DNA sequences in the sample encode the same CDR3. The rearrangement uses TRBV7-9 and TRBJ1-1; TRBD1 matches at 8 bases. The CDR3 loop spans 15 amino acids. The V gene end was trimmed by 5 bases and the J gene end by 1 base; junction bases not matched to a gene: 6. Germline CDR1 is SEHNR and CDR2 is FQNEAQ (reference sequence). CDR3 protein: CASSSDRGGNTEAFF. The CDR3 nucleotides read TGTGCCAGCAGCAGTGACAGGGGTGGGAACACTGAAGCTTTCTTT.

J is TRBJ2-6 and V is TRBV29-1; 7 bases agree with TRBD1. CDR1 is SQVTM and CDR2 is ANQGSEA in the germline V gene. CDR3 size: 15 residues. Trimming cost V 6 bases and J 0 bases; bases outside gene matches: 5. The CDR3 DNA follows: TGCAGCGTCCAACAGGGGAGCTCTGGGGCCAACGTCCTGACTTTC. It specifies CSVQQGSSGANVLTF. The entire variable domain, with the rest obtained from reference TRBV29-1 and TRBJ2-6, is as follows: SAVISQKPSRDICQRGTSLTIQCQVDSQVTMMFWYRQQPGQSLTLIATANQGSEATYESGFVIDKFPISRPNLTFSTLTVSNMSPEDSSIYLCSVQQGSSGANVLTFGAGSRLTVL.

The chain has TRBV10-3 and TRBJ1-6; D is ambiguous. Between the trimmed V and J ends, which lost 2 bases and 7 bases, there was a span of 9 bases. CDR1 and CDR2 (germline): ENHRY, SYGVKD. The CDR3 length is 14 residues. Here the CDR3 reads CAISEANRNSPLHF. Written as DNA, the CDR3 is TGTGCCATCAGTGAGGCTAATAGAAATTCACCCCTCCACTTT.

V and J are TRBV5-1 and TRBJ1-2; D unresolved. Trimming cost V 4 bases and J 4 bases, with 11 bases left between them. In germline, CDR1 is SGHRS, CDR2 YFSETQ. The CDR3 contains 13 residues. CDR3 region: CASSIDGTYGYTF. CDR3 bases: TGCGCCAGCAGCATCGACGGAACCTATGGCTACACCTTC.

With respect to this clone: Germline is not matched at one junction end, which may reflect a read error. The CDR3 spells CAGSPRQASSSYNEQFF. The CDR3 coding sequence is TGCGCCGGCAGCCCCCGACAGGCATCTTCGTCCTACAATGAGCAGTTCTTC. The V call is TRBV4-3, the J call TRBJ2-1; a possible D gene is TRBD1 (6 bases). The CDR3 contains 17 residues. CDR1 LGHNA and CDR2 YSLEER come from the germline V gene.

CDR3 bases: TGCGCCAGCAGCCAAGATAATAGCGAGACCCAGTACTTC. It yields the protein CASSQDNSETQYF. This sequence joins TRBV4-3 and TRBJ2-5; D is uncertain. This CDR3 has 13 residues. Looked up from germline, CDR1 is LGHNA and CDR2 is YSLEER. V was shortened by 0 bases and J by 5 bases, with 7 bases between the two germline ends.

The J gene is TRBJ1-2, the V gene TRBV9, with TRBD1 identical over 7 bases. The J segment lost 3 bases and the V segment lost 3 bases, leaving 20 bases of the junction unmatched. The length of the CDR3 is 19 residues. Germline values: CDR1 SGDLS, CDR2 YYNGEE. The CDR3 region has the DNA TGTGCCAGCAGCGCCGCGGCTTCGACAGGGAGGGTAGTGGACTATGGCTACACCTTC. This sequence encodes CASSAAASTGRVVDYGYTF.

This chain uses TRBV9 with TRBJ2-7, with 9 bases that match TRBD1. The CDR3 length is 17 residues. V lost 0 bases to trimming and J lost 3 bases; unmatched junction nucleotides: 10. Germline V gene data show CDR1 as SGDLS and CDR2 as YYNGEE. The CDR3 nucleotides read TGTGCCAGCAGCGTAGGATACTCTCGGGACAGGGACTACGAGCAGTACTTC. This sequence encodes CASSVGYSRDRDYEQYF.

This chain joins TRBV5-1 and TRBJ1-5; TRBD1 aligns across 7 bases. Per germline, CDR1 SGHRS and CDR2 YFSETQ. CDR3 length: 20 amino acids. Germline trimming cut 0 bases from V and 0 bases from J; bases unmatched to any gene: 15. The DNA of the CDR3 is TGCGCCAGCAGCTTGGCCAACAGGGGCCCCCAGTTATTTAGCAATCAGCCCCAGCATTTT. Its translation is CASSLANRGPQLFSNQPQHF.

V usage is TRBV18 and J usage is TRBJ2-6; weak D call: TRBD1 (6 bases). The CDR3 covers 16 residues. CDR1 and CDR2 (germline): KGHSH, LQKENI. V lost 3 bases and J 0 bases, leaving 9 bases between the germline ends. The CDR3, as DNA: TGTGCCAGCTCACCTCAGGGGTTCTCTGGGGCCAACGTCCTGACTTTC. Translation: CASSPQGFSGANVLTF.

The CDR3 DNA reads TGTGCCAGCAGCTTAAATTTCGGGACTGAAGCTTTCTTT. This codes for CASSLNFGTEAFF. The rearrangement joins TRBV7-3 to TRBJ1-1; D uncertain. The CDR3 sequence is 13 residues long. Trimming removed 1 base at V and 5 bases at J, with 8 bases between. Germline lookup yields CDR1 SGHTA and CDR2 FQGTGA.

The chain combines TRBV2 with TRBJ1-1; D remains unclear. The CDR3 contains 11 residues. The V gene's germline CDR1 is SNHLY and CDR2 FYNNEI. Trimming left V 3 bases short and J 3 bases short, with 2 bases between. The CDR3 DNA reads as TGTGCCAGCAGTGAGTACACTGAAGCTTTCTTT. Translated: CASSEYTEAFF. Using reference TRBV2 and TRBJ1-1 for the parts outside the CDR3, the full variable domain is EPEVTQTPSHQVTQMGQEVILRCVPISNHLYFYWYRQILGQKVEFLVSFYNNEISEKSEIFDDQFSVERPDGSNFTLKIRSTKLEDSAMYFCASSEYTEAFFGQGTRLTVV.

This rearrangement joins TRBV11-2 to TRBJ2-3; no firm D call. This CDR3 comprises 14 residues. V lost 1 base, J lost 4 bases, and 9 bases lay in between. Germline-derived CDR1 and CDR2 are SGHAT and FQNNGV. The CDR3 nucleotides read TGTGCCAGCAGCTTAGTAGGGAAGGCAGATACGCAGTATTTT. As protein: CASSLVGKADTQYF. The whole variable domain, remainder taken from reference TRBV11-2 and TRBJ2-3, is EAGVAQSPRYKIIEKRQSVAFWCNPISGHATLYWYQQILGQGPKLLIQFQNNGVVDDSQLPKDRFSAERLKGVDSTLKIQPAKLEDSAVYLCASSLVGKADTQYFGPGTRLTVL.

The chain couples TRBV7-2 to TRBJ2-4; D may be TRBD2 (5 bases). Looked up from germline, CDR1 is SGHTA and CDR2 is FQGNSA. CDR3 length: 15 residues. Trimming shortened V by 4 bases and J by 0 bases, and 10 bases separated the two germline ends. The CDR3 nucleotides read TGTGCCAGCAGCTCCCCACGGGGAGCCAAAAACATTCAGTACTTC. Translating gives CASSSPRGAKNIQYF. Full variable domain (missing parts from reference TRBV7-2 and TRBJ2-4): GAGVSQSPSNKVTEKGKDVELRCDPISGHTALYWYRQSLGQGLEFLIYFQGNSAPDKSGLPSDRFSAERTGGSVSTLTIQRTQQEDSAVYLCASSSPRGAKNIQYFGAGTRLSVL.

CDR3 coding DNA: TGTGCCACCAGCAGAGATTTGACAGTATATTTT. It yields the protein CATSRDLTVYF. This chain connects TRBV15 to TRBJ1-3, with D maybe TRBD1 (5 bases). The CDR3 spans 11 residues. V lost 0 bases and J 14 bases, leaving 8 bases between the germline ends. CDR1 and CDR2 from the germline V gene are LNHNV and YYDKDF (reference sequence).

The chain combines TRBV5-1 with TRBJ1-5; possibly TRBD1 for D (5 bases). From germline, CDR1 is SGHRS and CDR2 YFSETQ. The V gene lost 5 bases and the J gene lost 0 bases, with 12 bases spanning the gap. This CDR3 is built from 15 residues. The CDR3 sequence: CASSPGANSNQPQHF. CDR3 nucleotide sequence: TGCGCCAGCAGTCCCGGGGCTAATAGCAATCAGCCCCAGCATTTT. The full variable domain, completed using reference TRBV5-1 and TRBJ1-5, is KAGVTQTPRYLIKTRGQQVTLSCSPISGHRSVSWYQQTPGQGLQFLFEYFSETQRNKGNFPGRFSGRQFSNSRSEMNVSTLELGDSALYLCASSPGANSNQPQHFGDGTRLSIL.

CDR3 nucleotides: TGTGCCAGCAGTCGACAGGGGACCGGGGAGCTGTTTTTT. Protein product: CASSRQGTGELFF. This rearrangement joins TRBV2 to TRBJ2-2, with TRBD1 matching 8 bases. The CDR3 runs to 13 residues. The germline V gene has CDR1 SNHLY and CDR2 FYNNEI. V was pared by 5 bases and J by 5 bases, with 1 base of the junction left unmatched.

The rearrangement joins TRBV19 to TRBJ2-3, with D perhaps matching TRBD2 (5 bases). Trimming took off 5 bases at V and 4 bases at J, with 16 bases between the two ends. The CDR3 totals 15 residues. Germline V gene data show CDR1 as LNHDA and CDR2 as SQIVND (reference sequence). Written as DNA, the CDR3 is TGTGCCAGTAGTCCGAGGGATGGGTTCTCAGATACGCAGTATTTT. This translates into CASSPRDGFSDTQYF.